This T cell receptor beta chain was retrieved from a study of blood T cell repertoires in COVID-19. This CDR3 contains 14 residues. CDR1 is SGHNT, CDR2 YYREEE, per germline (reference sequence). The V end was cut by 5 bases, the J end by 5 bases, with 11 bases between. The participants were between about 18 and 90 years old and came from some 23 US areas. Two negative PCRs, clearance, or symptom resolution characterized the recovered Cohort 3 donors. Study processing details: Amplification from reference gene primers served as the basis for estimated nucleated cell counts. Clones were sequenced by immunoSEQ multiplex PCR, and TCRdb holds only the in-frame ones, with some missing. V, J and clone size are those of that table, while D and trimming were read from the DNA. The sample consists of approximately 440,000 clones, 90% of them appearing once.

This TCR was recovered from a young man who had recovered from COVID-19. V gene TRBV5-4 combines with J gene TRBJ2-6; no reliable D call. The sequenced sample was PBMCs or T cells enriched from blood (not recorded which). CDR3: CASRSVSRANVLTF. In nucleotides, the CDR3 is TGTGCCAGCAGGAGTGTTTCTAGGGCCAACGTCCTGACTTTC.